The T cell receptor (beta chain) under discussion was sequenced for a study of T cell repertoires in cytomegalovirus infection. At the level of the study: Public TCR beta signatures indicated both CMV infection and matching HLA type.

Details on this clonotype: Its specificity is not known.

TCRdb analysed the reads with MiXCR anew, one entry per CDR3 protein. Among approximately 500,000 distinct CDR3 sequences listed, about 26% were seen once. The study's findings and limits: Cumulated frequencies of public TCR beta families served to identify carriers of CMV plus the relevant HLA. HLA-C-restricted CMV-specific TCR beta clonotypes prevailed in the ex vivo response.

Sequencing was performed on PBMCs. The receptor was derived from a human donor in good health (CMV status not recorded). Some clones in this sample may be carry-over from other donors' samples.

In DNA, the CDR3 is TGTGCCAGCAGCTGGGGGACTAGAAATGAGCAGTTCTTC. It translates to CASSWGTRNEQFF. The genes are TRBV7-2 and TRBJ2-1, with 8 bases that match TRBD2. CDR3 length: 13 amino acids. Trimming cost V 4 bases and J 7 bases; bases outside gene matches: 3. The V gene's germline CDR1 is SGHTA and CDR2 FQGNSA.